The 5 T cell receptor beta chains reported below all come from one sample, sequenced in a study of blood T cell repertoires in COVID-19. The protocol was immunoSEQ multiplex PCR, while the TCRdb copy is restricted to in-frame clones and leaves out a portion. The sample holds fewer than 350,000 clones, around 85% seen once. Specimen: PBMCs or T cells enriched from blood (not recorded which). Receptors originate from a woman aged 45-60 years who had recovered from COVID-19.

The rearrangement uses TRBV19 and TRBJ2-1, with 9 bases lining up with TRBD2. The trim removed 5 bases at V and 9 bases at J, leaving 8 bases unmatched. CDR1 LNHDA and CDR2 SQIVND come from the germline V gene (reference sequence). The length of the CDR3 is 14 residues. The CDR3 DNA reads as TGTGCCAGTAGTCTCCTAGCGGGGCGAGGTGAGCAGTTCTTC. Encoded protein: CASSLLAGRGEQFF. Combining the CDR3 with reference TRBV19 and TRBJ2-1 gives the whole variable domain DGGITQSPKYLFRKEGQNVTLSCEQNLNHDAMYWYRQDPGQGLRLIYYSQIVNDFQKGDIAEGYSVSREKKESFPLTVTSAQKNPTAFYLCASSLLAGRGEQFFGPGTRLTVL.

The chain recombines TRBV14 with TRBJ1-2; D unclear. This CDR3 is built from 13 residues. Germline V gene lookup returns CDR1 SGHDN and CDR2 FVKESK. Trimming shortened V by 1 base and J by 1 base, and 4 bases separated the two germline ends. The CDR3 DNA is TGTGCCAGCAGCCAAGTTCATAACTATGGCTACACCTTC. Protein: CASSQVHNYGYTF.

This clone has only one observation. The chain is built from TRBV6-2 or TRBV6-3 and TRBJ2-2, with 7 bases matching TRBD2. CDR1 and CDR2 (germline): MNHEY, SVGEGT. The V and J ends lost 4 bases and 8 bases, in that order; junction bases with no gene match: 13. The CDR3 is 16 residues long. The CDR3 is CASSSSGTTSFGELFF. As DNA, the CDR3 is TGTGCCAGCAGTTCCTCCGGGACTACATCTTTTGGGGAGCTGTTTTTT.

J is TRBJ1-3 and V is TRBV12-3 or TRBV12-4, with D hard to call. With 6 bases removed from V and 1 base from J, the gap between germline ends came to 7 bases. The CDR3 sequence is 13 residues long. This chain's CDR3 is CASRRDSGNTIYF. CDR3 nucleotides: TGTGCCAGCAGGAGGGATTCTGGAAACACCATATATTTT.

The sample holds many counts of this clone. The V call is TRBV11-3, the J call TRBJ2-2; D is unclear. Germline CDR1 is SGHNT and CDR2 is YENEEA. Trimming shortened V by 1 base and J by 4 bases, and 7 bases separated the two germline ends. This CDR3 region has 14 residues. For the CDR3, the DNA is TGTGCCAGCAGCTTAGGTGCGAGCACCGGGGAGCTGTTTTTT. It specifies CASSLGASTGELFF.